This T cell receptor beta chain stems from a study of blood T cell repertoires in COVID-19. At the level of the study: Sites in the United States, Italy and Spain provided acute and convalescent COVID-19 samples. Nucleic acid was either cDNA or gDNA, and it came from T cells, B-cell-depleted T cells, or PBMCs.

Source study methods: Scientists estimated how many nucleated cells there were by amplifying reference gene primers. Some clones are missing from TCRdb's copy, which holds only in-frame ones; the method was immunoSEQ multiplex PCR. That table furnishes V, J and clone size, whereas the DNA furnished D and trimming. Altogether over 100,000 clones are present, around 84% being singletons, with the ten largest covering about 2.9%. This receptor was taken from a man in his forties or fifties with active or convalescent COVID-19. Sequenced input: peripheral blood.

The CDR3 sequence: CASSIDQRGSDTQYF. CDR3 sequence (DNA): TGTGCCAGTAGTATAGATCAGAGAGGGTCAGATACGCAGTATTTT. The rearrangement uses TRBV19 and TRBJ2-3; D possibly corresponds to TRBD2 (5 bases). The germline V gene encodes CDR1 LNHDA and CDR2 SQIVND (reference sequence). This CDR3 is built from 15 residues. V was trimmed by 0 bases and J by 4 bases, leaving 11 bases between them.